Following are 5 T cell receptor beta chains from one sample sequenced in a study of T cells in Graves' hyperthyroidism and ophthalmopathy. The investigators amplified TCR beta CDR3 regions from RNA transcripts. The TCR CDR3 was amplified in a first-round RT-PCR using the HTBI primer set. TCRdb re-analysed the multiplex PCR reads in MiXCR, keeping a single row per CDR3 protein. Of about 740,000 distinct CDR3 sequences listed, 14% are singletons. The sample consisted of blood. These receptors were taken from a woman aged 18-30 years with Graves' hyperthyroidism.

This clonotype showed up just a few times. J is TRBJ2-1 and V is TRBV4-1; 9 bases are shared with TRBD2. The CDR3 runs to 15 residues. Germline CDR1 MGHRA, CDR2 YSYEKL. Trimming at V came to 8 bases and at J to 8 bases, leaving 13 bases not matched to a gene. DNA of the CDR3: TGCGCCAGCGGCAATATAGCGGGAGCCCGCTATGAGCAGTTCTTC. Its translation is CASGNIAGARYEQFF.

In regard to this clonotype: This may be a read error, as it is one base from a much larger clone. This sequence joins TRBV20-1 and TRBJ2-2; tentatively, D is TRBD2 (6 bases). Germline loops: CDR1 DFQATT, CDR2 SNEGSKA (reference sequence). The germline V and J ends were trimmed by 1 base and 4 bases, with 16 bases remaining between them. The CDR3 is 16 residues long. The CDR3 nucleotides read TGCAGTGCTAGAGGAGGCGCTTCACTAGCCACCGGGGAGCTGTTTTTT. Translation gives CSARGGASLATGELFF.

V gene TRBV10-3 combines with J gene TRBJ2-7, with a possible D match to TRBD2 (6 bases). CDR1 and CDR2 from the germline V gene are ENHRY and SYGVKD. The CDR3 totals 15 residues. The ends were cut back, 0 bases at V and 2 bases at J, with 11 bases in the middle. Here the CDR3 reads CAISESSGATYEQYF. CDR3 sequence (DNA): TGTGCCATCAGTGAGTCCTCGGGAGCCACCTACGAGCAGTACTTC.

This clonotype was observed at least ten times. This chain joins TRBV29-1 and TRBJ2-1; 7 bases agree with TRBD2. CDR1 is SQVTM and CDR2 is ANQGSEA in the germline V gene. The V segment lost 6 bases and the J segment 5 bases; nucleotides outside the gene matches: 10. The CDR3 is 14 residues long. The CDR3 spells CSVLGLGTNNEQFF. The CDR3 coding sequence is TGCAGCGTCCTCGGACTAGGCACCAACAATGAGCAGTTCTTC.

The chain uses TRBV6-2 or TRBV6-3 and TRBJ2-1; D perhaps matches TRBD2 (6 bases). V was shortened by 3 bases and J by 15 bases, with 21 bases between the two germline ends. Germline V gene sequence: CDR1 MNHEY, CDR2 SVGEGT. This CDR3 is built from 14 residues. The CDR3: CASSYRFGGTVGFF. The CDR3 DNA is TGTGCCAGCAGTTATCGCTTTGGGGGGACGGTTGGGTTCTTC.